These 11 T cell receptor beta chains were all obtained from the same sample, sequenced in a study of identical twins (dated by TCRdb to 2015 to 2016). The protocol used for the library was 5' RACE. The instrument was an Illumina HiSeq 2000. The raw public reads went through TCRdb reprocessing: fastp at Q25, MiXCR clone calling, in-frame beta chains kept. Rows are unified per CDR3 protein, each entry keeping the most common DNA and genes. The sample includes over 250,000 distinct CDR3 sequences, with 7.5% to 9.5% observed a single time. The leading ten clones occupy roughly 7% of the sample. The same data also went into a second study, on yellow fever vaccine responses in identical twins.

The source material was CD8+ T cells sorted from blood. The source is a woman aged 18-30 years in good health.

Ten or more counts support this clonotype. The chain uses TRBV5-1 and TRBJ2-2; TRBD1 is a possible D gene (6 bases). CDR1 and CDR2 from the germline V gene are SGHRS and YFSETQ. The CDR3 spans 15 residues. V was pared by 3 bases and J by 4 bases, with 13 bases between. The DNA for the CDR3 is TGCGCCAGCAGCTACCGGGACACTTCCACCGGGGAGCTGTTTTTT. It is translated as CASSYRDTSTGELFF.

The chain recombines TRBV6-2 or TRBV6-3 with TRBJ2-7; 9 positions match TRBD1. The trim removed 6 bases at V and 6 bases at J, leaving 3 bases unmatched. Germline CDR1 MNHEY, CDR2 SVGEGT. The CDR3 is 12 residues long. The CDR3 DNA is TGTGCCAGCAGCAGGGACAGGGTCGAGCAGTACTTC. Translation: CASSRDRVEQYF.

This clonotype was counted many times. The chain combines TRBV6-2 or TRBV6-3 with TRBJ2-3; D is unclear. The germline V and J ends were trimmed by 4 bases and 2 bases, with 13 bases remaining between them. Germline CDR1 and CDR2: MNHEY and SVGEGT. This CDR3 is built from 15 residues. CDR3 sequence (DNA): TGTGCCAGCAGTTTCCCATCGGACGCCACAGATACGCAGTATTTT. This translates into CASSFPSDATDTQYF.

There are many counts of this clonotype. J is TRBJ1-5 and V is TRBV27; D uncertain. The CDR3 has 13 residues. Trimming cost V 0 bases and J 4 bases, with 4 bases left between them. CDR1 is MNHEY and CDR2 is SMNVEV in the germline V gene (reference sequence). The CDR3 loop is CASSLSRNQPQHF. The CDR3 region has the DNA TGTGCCAGCAGTTTATCCCGGAATCAGCCCCAGCATTTT.

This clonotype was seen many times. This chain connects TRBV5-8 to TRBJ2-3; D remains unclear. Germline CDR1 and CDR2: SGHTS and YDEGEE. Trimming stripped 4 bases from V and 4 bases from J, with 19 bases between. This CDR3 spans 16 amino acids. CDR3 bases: TGTGCCAGCAGCCTCCAAATAGAAGTTATCGCAGATACGCAGTATTTT. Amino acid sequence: CASSLQIEVIADTQYF.

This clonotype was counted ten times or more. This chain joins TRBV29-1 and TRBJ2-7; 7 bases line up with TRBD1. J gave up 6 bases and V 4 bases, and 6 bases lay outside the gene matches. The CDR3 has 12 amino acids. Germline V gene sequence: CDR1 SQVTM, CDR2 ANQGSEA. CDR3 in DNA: TGCAGCGTTGCTGACAGGGCGAGCGAGCAGTACTTC. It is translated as CSVADRASEQYF.

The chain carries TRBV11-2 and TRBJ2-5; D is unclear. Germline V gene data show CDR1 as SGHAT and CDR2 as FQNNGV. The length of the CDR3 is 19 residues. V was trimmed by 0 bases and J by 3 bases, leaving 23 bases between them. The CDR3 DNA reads TGTGCCAGCAGCTTAGAACAAGCAGTCTTCCCGGCTACCGAAGAGACCCAGTACTTC. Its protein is CASSLEQAVFPATEETQYF.

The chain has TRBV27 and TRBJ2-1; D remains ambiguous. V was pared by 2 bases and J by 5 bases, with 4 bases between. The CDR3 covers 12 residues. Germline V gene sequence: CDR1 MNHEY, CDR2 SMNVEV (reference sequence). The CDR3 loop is CASSLQNNEQFF. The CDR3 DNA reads TGTGCCAGCAGTTTACAAAACAATGAGCAGTTCTTC.

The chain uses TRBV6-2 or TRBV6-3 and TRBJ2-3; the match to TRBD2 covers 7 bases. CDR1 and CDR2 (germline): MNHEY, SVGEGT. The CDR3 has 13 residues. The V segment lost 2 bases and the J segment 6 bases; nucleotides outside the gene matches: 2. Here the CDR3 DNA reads TGTGCCAGCAGTTACCGTAGCGGGGATACGCAGTATTTT. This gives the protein CASSYRSGDTQYF.

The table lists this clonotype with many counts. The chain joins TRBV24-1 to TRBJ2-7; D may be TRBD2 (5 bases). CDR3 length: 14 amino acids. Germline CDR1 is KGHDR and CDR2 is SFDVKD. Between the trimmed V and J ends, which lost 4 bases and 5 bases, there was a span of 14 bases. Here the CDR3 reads CATSDPGLSDEQYF. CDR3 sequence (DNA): TGTGCCACCAGTGACCCCGGACTGAGCGACGAGCAGTACTTC.

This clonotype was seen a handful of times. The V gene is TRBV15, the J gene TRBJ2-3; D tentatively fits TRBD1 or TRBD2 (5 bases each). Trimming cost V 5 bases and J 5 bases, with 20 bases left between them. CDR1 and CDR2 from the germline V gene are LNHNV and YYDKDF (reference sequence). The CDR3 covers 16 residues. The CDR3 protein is CATSGGMVRVRDTQYF. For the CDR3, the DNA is TGTGCCACCAGCGGGGGAATGGTGCGGGTTCGAGATACGCAGTATTTT.